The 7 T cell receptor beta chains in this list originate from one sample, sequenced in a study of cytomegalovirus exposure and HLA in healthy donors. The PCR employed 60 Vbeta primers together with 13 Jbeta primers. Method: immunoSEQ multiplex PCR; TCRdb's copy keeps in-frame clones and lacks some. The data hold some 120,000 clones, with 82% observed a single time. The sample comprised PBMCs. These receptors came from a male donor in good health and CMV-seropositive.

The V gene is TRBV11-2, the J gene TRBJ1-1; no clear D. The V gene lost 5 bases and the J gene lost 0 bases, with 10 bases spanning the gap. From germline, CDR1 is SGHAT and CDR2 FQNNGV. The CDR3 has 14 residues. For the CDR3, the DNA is TGTGCCAGCAGCAACACGGCGGTGAACACTGAAGCTTTCTTT. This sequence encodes CASSNTAVNTEAFF.

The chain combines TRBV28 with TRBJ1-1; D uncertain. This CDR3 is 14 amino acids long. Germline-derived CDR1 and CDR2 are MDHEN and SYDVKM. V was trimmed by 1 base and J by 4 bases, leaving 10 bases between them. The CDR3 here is CASSLSGWFTEAFF. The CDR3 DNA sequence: TGTGCCAGCAGTTTATCCGGGTGGTTCACTGAAGCTTTCTTT. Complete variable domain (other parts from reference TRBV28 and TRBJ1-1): DVKVTQSSRYLVKRTGEKVFLECVQDMDHENMFWYRQDPGLGLRLIYFSYDVKMKEKGDIPEGYSVSREKKERFSLILESASTNQTSMYLCASSLSGWFTEAFFGQGTRLTVV.

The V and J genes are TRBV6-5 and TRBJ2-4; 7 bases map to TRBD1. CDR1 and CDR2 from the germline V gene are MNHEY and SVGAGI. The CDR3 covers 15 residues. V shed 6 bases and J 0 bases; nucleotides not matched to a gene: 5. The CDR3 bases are TGTGCCAGCAGCTCACAGGGGAGAGCCAAAAACATTCAGTACTTC. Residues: CASSSQGRAKNIQYF.

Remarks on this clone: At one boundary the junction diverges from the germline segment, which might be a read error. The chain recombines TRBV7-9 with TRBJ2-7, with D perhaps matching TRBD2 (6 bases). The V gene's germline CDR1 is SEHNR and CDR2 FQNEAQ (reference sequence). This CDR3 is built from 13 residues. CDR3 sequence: CSSSSGLLREQYF. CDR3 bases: TGTTCCAGCAGCTCGGGACTGTTACGAGAGCAGTACTTC.

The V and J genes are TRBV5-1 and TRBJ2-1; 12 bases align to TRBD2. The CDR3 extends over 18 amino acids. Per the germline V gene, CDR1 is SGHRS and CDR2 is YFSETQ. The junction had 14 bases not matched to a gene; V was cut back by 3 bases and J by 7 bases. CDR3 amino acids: CASSWTVNLAGGENEQFF. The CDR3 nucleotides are TGCGCCAGCAGCTGGACAGTAAACCTAGCGGGAGGGGAGAATGAGCAGTTCTTC. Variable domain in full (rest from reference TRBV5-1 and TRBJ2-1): KAGVTQTPRYLIKTRGQQVTLSCSPISGHRSVSWYQQTPGQGLQFLFEYFSETQRNKGNFPGRFSGRQFSNSRSEMNVSTLELGDSALYLCASSWTVNLAGGENEQFFGPGTRLTVL.

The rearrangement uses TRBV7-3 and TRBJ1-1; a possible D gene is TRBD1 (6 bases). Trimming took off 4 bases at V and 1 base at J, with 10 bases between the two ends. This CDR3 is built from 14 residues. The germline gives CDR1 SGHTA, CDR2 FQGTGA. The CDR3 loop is CASSSTGSNTEAFF. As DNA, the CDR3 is TGTGCCAGCAGCTCGACAGGATCGAACACTGAAGCTTTCTTT.

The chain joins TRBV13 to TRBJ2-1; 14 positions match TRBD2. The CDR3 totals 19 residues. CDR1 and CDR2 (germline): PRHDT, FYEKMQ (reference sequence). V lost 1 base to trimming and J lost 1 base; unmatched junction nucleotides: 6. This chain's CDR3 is CASSLEGTSGRRSYNEQFF. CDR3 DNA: TGTGCCAGCAGCTTAGAGGGGACTAGCGGGAGAAGGTCCTACAATGAGCAGTTCTTC.